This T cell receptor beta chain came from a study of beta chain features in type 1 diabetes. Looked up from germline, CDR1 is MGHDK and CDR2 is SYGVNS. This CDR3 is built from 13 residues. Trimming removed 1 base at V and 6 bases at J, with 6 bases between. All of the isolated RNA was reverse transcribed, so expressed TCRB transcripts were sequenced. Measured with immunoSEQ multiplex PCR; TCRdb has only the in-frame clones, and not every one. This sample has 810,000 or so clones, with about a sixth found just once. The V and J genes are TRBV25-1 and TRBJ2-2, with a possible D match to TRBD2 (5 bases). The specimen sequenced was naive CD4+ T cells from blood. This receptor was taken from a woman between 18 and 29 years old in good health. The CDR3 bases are TGTGCCAGCAGTGAATCGGGGTCCGGGGAGCTGTTTTTT. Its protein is CASSESGSGELFF.